This T cell receptor (beta chain) was captured in a study of cytomegalovirus exposure and HLA in healthy donors. Looking at the study overall: Later, an analysis reported that the 130 or so validation repertoires had used the same platform as the 666 first-cohort repertoires. Study-wide findings and caveats: According to a later analysis, TCR clusters from the first cohort tended to co-occur in the approximately 130 validation repertoires.

As for this clone: Antigen unknown.

CDR1 is LGHNA and CDR2 is YSLEER in the germline V gene. The CDR3 sequence is 16 residues long. Losses at the gene ends were 5 bases for V and 0 bases for J; bases not matched to a gene: 6. Libraries were prepared by immunoSEQ multiplex PCR; TCRdb keeps only in-frame clonotypes and omits some of them. This sample has fewer than 140,000 clones, with roughly 90% found just once. Separation from the approximately 690-subject first cohort characterized the roughly 120-subject validation cohort, to which the donors belonged. Material for sequencing was PBMCs. This clonotype was obtained from a woman younger than 35 in good health and CMV-seropositive. The chain joins TRBV4-3 to TRBJ2-2, with 7 bases fitting TRBD1. The CDR3 DNA reads TGCGCCAGCAGCACGGGGACAGAGACGAACACCGGGGAGCTGTTTTTT. It specifies CASSTGTETNTGELFF.